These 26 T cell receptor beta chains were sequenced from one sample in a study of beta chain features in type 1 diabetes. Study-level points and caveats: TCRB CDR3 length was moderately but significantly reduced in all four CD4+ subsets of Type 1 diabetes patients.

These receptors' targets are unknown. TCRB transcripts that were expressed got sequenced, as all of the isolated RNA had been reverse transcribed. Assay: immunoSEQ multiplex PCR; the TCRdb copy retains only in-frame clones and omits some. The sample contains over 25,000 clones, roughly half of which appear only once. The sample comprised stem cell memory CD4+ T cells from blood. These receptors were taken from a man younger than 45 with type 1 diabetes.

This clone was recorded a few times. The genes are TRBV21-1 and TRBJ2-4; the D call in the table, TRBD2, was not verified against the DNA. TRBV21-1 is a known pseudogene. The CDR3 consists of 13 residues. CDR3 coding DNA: TGTGCCAGCAGCAATTGGGGGGGAAACATTCAGTACTTC. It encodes CASSNWGGNIQYF.

The CDR3: CASRSGTVNTGELFF. CDR3 nucleotides: TGCGCCAGCAGGTCCGGGACAGTGAACACCGGGGAGCTGTTTTTT. The gene calls are TRBV10-2 and TRBJ2-2; 7 bases match TRBD1. Unmatched junction bases numbered 5, after V lost 6 bases and J lost 1 base. Germline CDR1 and CDR2: WSHSY and SAAADI. This CDR3 is 15 amino acids long.

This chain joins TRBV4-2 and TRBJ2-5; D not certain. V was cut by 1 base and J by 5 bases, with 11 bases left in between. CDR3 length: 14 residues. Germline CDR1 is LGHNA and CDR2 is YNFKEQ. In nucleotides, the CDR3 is TGTGCCAGCAGCCAAGGTAACGAGGATGAGACCCAGTACTTC. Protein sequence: CASSQGNEDETQYF.

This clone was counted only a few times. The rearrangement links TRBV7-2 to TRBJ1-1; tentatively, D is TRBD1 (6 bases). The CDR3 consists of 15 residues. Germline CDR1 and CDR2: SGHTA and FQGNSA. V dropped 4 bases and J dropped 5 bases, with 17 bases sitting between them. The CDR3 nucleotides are TGTGCCAGCAGCTCCCGATCGACAGGCGGGACTGAAGCTTTCTTT. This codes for CASSSRSTGGTEAFF.

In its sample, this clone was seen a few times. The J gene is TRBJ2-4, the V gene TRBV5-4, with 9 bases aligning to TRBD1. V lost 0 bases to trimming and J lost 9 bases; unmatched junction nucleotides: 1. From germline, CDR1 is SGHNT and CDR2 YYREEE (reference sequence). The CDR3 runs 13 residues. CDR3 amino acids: CASSLGQGVIQYF. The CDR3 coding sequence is TGTGCCAGCAGCTTGGGACAGGGGGTCATTCAGTACTTC.

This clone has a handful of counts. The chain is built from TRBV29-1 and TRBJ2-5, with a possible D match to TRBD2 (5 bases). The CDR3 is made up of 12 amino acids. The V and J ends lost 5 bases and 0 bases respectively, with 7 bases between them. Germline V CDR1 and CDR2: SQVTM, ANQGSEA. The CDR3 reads CSVTDYQETQYF. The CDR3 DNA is TGCAGCGTTACGGACTACCAAGAGACCCAGTACTTC.

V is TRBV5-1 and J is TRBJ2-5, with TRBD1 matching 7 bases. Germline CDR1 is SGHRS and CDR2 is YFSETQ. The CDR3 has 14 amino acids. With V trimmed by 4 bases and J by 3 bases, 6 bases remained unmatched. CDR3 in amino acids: CASSTETGKETQYF. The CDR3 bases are TGCGCCAGCAGCACAGAGACAGGGAAAGAGACCCAGTACTTC.

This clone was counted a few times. The CDR3 region is CASSSRRGETQYF. The CDR3 bases are TGTGCCAGCAGTTCCAGGAGGGGTGAGACCCAGTACTTC. The chain couples TRBV6-5 to TRBJ2-5, with D tentatively TRBD2 (6 bases). The CDR3 has 13 amino acids. V lost 4 bases and J lost 5, with 11 bases in between. The germline V gene has CDR1 MNHEY and CDR2 SVGAGI.

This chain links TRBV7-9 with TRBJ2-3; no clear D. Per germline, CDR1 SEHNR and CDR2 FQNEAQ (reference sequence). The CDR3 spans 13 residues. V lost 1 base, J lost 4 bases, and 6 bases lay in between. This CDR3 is CASSLGPPDTQYF. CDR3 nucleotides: TGTGCCAGCAGCTTAGGGCCGCCAGATACGCAGTATTTT. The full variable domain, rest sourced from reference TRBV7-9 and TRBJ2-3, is DTGVSQNPRHKITKRGQNVTFRCDPISEHNRLYWYRQTLGQGPEFLTYFQNEAQLEKSRLLSDRFSAERPKGSFSTLEIQRTEQGDSAMYLCASSLGPPDTQYFGPGTRLTVL.

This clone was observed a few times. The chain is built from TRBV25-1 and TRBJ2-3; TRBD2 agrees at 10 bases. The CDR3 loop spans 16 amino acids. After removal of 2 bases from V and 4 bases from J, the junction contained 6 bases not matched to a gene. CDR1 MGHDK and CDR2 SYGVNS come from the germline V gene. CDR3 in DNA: TGTGCCAGCAGTGAAAGAACGCTAGCGGGAGCAGATACGCAGTATTTT. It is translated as CASSERTLAGADTQYF.

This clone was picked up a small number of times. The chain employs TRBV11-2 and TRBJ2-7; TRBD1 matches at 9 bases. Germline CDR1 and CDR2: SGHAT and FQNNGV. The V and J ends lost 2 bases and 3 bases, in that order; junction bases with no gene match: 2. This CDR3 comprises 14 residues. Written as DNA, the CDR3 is TGTGCCAGCAGCTTACTGGGACAGGGCTACGAGCAGTACTTC. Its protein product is CASSLLGQGYEQYF.

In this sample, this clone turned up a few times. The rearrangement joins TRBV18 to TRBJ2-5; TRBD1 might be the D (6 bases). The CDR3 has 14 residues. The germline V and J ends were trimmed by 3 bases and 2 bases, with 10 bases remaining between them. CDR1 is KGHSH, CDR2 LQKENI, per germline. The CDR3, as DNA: TGTGCCAGCTCACCCGGGACAACACAAGAGACCCAGTACTTC. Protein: CASSPGTTQETQYF.

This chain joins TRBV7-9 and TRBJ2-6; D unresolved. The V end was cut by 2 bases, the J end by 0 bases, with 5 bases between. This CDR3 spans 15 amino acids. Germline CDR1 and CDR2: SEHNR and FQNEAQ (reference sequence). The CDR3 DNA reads TGTGCCAGCAGCTTAATGAGCTCTGGGGCCAACGTCCTGACTTTC. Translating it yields CASSLMSSGANVLTF.

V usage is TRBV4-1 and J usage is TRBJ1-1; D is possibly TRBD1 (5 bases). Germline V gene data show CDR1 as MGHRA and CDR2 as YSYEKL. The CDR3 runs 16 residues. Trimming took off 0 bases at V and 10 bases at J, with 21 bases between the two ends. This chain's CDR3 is CASSQDGARFRPGAFF. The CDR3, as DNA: TGCGCCAGCAGCCAAGATGGGGCTAGATTTCGACCCGGAGCTTTCTTT.

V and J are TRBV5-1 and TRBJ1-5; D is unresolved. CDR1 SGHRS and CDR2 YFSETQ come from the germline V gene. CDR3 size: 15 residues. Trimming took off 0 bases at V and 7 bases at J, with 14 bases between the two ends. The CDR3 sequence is CASSLVSGSGQPQHF. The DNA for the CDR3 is TGCGCCAGCAGCTTGGTTTCGGGGTCGGGGCAGCCCCAGCATTTT.

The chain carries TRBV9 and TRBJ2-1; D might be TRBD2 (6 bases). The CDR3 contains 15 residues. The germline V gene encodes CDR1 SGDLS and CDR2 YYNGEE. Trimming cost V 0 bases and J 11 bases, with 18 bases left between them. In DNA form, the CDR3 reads TGTGCCAGCAGCGTAGGGGGAGGACTCACCACCAAGCAGTTCTTC. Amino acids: CASSVGGGLTTKQFF.

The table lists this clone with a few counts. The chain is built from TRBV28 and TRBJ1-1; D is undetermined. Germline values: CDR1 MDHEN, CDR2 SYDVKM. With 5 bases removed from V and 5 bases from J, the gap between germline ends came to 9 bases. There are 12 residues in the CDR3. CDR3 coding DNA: TGTGCCAGCAGTCTAACCCAAACTGAAGCTTTCTTT. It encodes CASSLTQTEAFF.

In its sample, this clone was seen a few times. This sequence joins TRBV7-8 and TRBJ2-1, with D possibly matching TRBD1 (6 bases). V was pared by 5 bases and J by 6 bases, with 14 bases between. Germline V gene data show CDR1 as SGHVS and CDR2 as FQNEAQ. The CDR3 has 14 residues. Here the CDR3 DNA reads TGTGCCAGCAGCCCCGGGACACAGAGCAATGAGCAGTTCTTC. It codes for CASSPGTQSNEQFF.

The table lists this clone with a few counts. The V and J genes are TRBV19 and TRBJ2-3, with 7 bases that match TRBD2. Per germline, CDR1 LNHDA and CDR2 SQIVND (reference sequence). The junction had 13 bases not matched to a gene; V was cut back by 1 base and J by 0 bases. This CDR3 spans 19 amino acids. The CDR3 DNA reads TGTGCCAGTAGTATAGGGTTTTGGAGAGCGGGGATGAGCACAGATACGCAGTATTTT. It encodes CASSIGFWRAGMSTDTQYF.

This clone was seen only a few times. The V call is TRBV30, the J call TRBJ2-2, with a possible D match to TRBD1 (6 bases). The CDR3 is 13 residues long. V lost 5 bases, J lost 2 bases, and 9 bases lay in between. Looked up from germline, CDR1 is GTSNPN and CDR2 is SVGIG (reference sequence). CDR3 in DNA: TGTGCCTGGCGGACAGATAACACCGGGGAGCTGTTTTTT. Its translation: CAWRTDNTGELFF.

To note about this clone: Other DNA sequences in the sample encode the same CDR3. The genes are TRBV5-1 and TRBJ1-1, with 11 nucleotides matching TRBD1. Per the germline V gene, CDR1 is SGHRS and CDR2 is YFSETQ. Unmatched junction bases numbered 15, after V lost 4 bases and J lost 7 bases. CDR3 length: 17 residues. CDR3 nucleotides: TGCGCCAGCAGCGGGCGAAGGACAGGGGGCGTTGGTGATGAAGCTTTCTTT. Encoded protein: CASSGRRTGGVGDEAFF.

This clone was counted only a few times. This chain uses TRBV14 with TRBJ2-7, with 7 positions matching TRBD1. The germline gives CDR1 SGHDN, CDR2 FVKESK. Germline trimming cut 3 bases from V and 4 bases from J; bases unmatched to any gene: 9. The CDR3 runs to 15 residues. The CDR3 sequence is CASSHLGQNSYEQYF. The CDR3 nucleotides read TGTGCCAGCAGCCACCTGGGACAGAATTCTTACGAGCAGTACTTC.

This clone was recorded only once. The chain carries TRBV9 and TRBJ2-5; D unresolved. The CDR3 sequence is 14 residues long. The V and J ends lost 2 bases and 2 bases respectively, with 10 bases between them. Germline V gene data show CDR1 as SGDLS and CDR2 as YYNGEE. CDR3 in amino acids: CASSVGQAQETQYF. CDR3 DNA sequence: TGTGCCAGCAGCGTGGGTCAGGCGCAAGAGACCCAGTACTTC.

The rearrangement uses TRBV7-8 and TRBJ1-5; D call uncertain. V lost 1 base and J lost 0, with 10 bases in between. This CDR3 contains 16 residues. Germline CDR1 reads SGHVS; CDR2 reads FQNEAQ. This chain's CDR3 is CASSLVAAYSNQPQHF. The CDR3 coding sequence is TGTGCCAGCAGCTTAGTGGCAGCGTATAGCAATCAGCCCCAGCATTTT.

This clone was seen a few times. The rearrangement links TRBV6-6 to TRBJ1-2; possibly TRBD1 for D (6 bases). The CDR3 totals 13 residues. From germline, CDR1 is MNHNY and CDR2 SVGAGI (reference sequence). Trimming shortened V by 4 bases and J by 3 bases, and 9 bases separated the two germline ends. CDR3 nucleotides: TGTGCCAGCAGTTTAGCAGGGGACTATGGCTACACCTTC. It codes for CASSLAGDYGYTF.

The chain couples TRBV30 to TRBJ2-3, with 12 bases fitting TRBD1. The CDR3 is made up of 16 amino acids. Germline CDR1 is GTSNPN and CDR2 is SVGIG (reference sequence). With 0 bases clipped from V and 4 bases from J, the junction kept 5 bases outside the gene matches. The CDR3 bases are TGTGCCTGGAGTGTAGGGGGACAGGGGGCCGCAGATACGCAGTATTTT. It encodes CAWSVGGQGAADTQYF.